These 25 T cell receptor beta chains came from one sample sequenced in a study of Ad26.COV2.S vaccination and SARS-CoV-2 variants. Assay: immunoSEQ multiplex PCR; the TCRdb copy retains only in-frame clones and omits some. The data hold 500,000 or so clones, with 89% observed a single time. The treatment: some 20 received Ad26.COV2.S at low or high dose, single or two shots; about 5 received placebo; per-sample allocation not given. Sample collection was performed on day 63 after the first vaccine or placebo injection. Sequencing used peripheral blood, obtained in a trial of Ad26.COV2.S vaccine versus placebo. Every receptor here comes from a person between 18 and 65 years old who received the Ad26.COV2.S COVID-19 vaccine or a placebo.

The V call is TRBV29-1, the J call TRBJ2-5, with TRBD2 matching over 8 bases. This CDR3 spans 13 amino acids. Per germline, CDR1 SQVTM and CDR2 ANQGSEA. The V and J ends lost 1 base and 4 bases, in that order; junction bases with no gene match: 2. The CDR3 here is CSVEGLARETQYF. CDR3 nucleotide sequence: TGCAGCGTTGAAGGACTAGCGAGAGAGACCCAGTACTTC. The entire variable domain, with the rest obtained from reference TRBV29-1 and TRBJ2-5, is as follows: SAVISQKPSRDICQRGTSLTIQCQVDSQVTMMFWYRQQPGQSLTLIATANQGSEATYESGFVIDKFPISRPNLTFSTLTVSNMSPEDSSIYLCSVEGLARETQYFGPGTRLLVL.

This clone has just one count. This rearrangement joins TRBV27 to TRBJ2-3, with 7 nucleotides matching TRBD2. The CDR3 runs to 13 residues. The V segment lost 7 bases and the J segment 10 bases; nucleotides outside the gene matches: 11. Germline loops: CDR1 MNHEY, CDR2 SMNVEV (reference sequence). CDR3 region: CASNQQGREAQYF. The CDR3 DNA is TGTGCCAGCAACCAACAAGGACGGGAGGCGCAGTATTTT.

The chain combines TRBV5-1 with TRBJ2-3, with 10 bases fitting TRBD2. CDR1 and CDR2 from the germline V gene are SGHRS and YFSETQ. The CDR3 runs to 17 residues. V trimming: 2 bases; J trimming: 0 bases; junction bases outside the gene matches: 6. CDR3 protein: CASSFGAGGVSTDTQYF. CDR3 sequence (DNA): TGCGCCAGCAGCTTCGGAGCGGGAGGGGTTAGCACAGATACGCAGTATTTT.

This chain connects TRBV5-6 to TRBJ2-5; 11 nucleotides align to TRBD2. From germline, CDR1 is SGHDT and CDR2 YYEEEE. The CDR3 runs to 14 residues. J lost 5 bases, V lost 6 bases, and 6 bases had no gene match. The CDR3 sequence is CASNPASGGETQYF. DNA for the CDR3: TGTGCCAGCAACCCCGCTAGCGGGGGGGAGACCCAGTACTTC.

This sequence joins TRBV15 and TRBJ2-3; 10 bases agree with TRBD2. V was clipped by 1 base and J by 2 bases; unmatched bases: 6. This CDR3 has 17 residues. Germline V gene data show CDR1 as LNHNV and CDR2 as YYDKDF (reference sequence). In nucleotides, the CDR3 is TGTGCCACCAGCAGAGGACTTAGCGGGAGGACCACAGATACGCAGTATTTT. This gives the protein CATSRGLSGRTTDTQYF.

V usage is TRBV10-3 and J usage is TRBJ2-3, with D perhaps given as TRBD1 or TRBD2 (5 bases each). V was cut by 2 bases and J by 0 bases, with 6 bases left in between. The V gene's germline CDR1 is ENHRY and CDR2 SYGVKD. This CDR3 region has 14 residues. The CDR3 is CAISEGDSTDTQYF. CDR3 bases: TGTGCCATCAGTGAGGGGGACAGCACAGATACGCAGTATTTT.

This clone is a singleton in its sample. In DNA, the CDR3 is TGTGCCAGAAGCCCTCCCCCTAGCGCCCACAATGAGCAGTTCTTC. Amino acids: CARSPPPSAHNEQFF. This chain links TRBV5-3 with TRBJ2-1; weak D call: TRBD2 (6 bases). Being an ORF, TRBV5-3 has a function that is uncertain. The CDR3 has 15 residues. V was shortened by 4 bases and J by 5 bases, with 16 bases between the two germline ends.

The rearrangement joins TRBV7-2 to TRBJ1-2, with a tentative D call TRBD1 (5 bases). Germline CDR1 SGHTA, CDR2 FQGNSA. The V gene lost 4 bases and the J gene lost 8 bases, with 17 bases spanning the gap. The CDR3 length is 14 residues. Here the CDR3 DNA reads TGTGCCAGCAGCTCCAGGGAAAGTAGAACGGGCTACACCTTC. Residues: CASSSRESRTGYTF.

The chain employs TRBV7-2 and TRBJ2-1; 7 bases align to TRBD1. The CDR3 extends over 15 amino acids. Germline loops: CDR1 SGHTA, CDR2 FQGNSA. The trim removed 2 bases at V and 6 bases at J, leaving 7 bases unmatched. The CDR3 loop reads CASSLRQGTRNEQFF. CDR3 nucleotide sequence: TGTGCCAGCAGCTTAAGACAGGGAACCCGCAATGAGCAGTTCTTC.

This sequence joins TRBV13 and TRBJ1-1; D remains unclear. Germline-derived CDR1 and CDR2 are PRHDT and FYEKMQ (reference sequence). Between the trimmed V and J ends, which lost 3 bases and 1 base, there was a span of 6 bases. The CDR3 loop spans 13 amino acids. The CDR3: CASSFRGNTEAFF. Here the CDR3 DNA reads TGTGCCAGCAGCTTTCGGGGGAACACTGAAGCTTTCTTT.

The V and J genes are TRBV5-1 and TRBJ2-3; D gene uncertain. Trimming pared 4 bases from V and 6 bases from J, leaving 15 bases between. The V gene's germline CDR1 is SGHRS and CDR2 YFSETQ. This CDR3 contains 14 residues. The CDR3, as DNA: TGCGCCAGCAGCCTGACAACTCCGGCTGATACGCAGTATTTT. This encodes CASSLTTPADTQYF.

J is TRBJ2-1 and V is TRBV19, with 11 nucleotides matching TRBD2. CDR3 length: 14 amino acids. The junction had 6 bases not matched to a gene; V was cut back by 8 bases and J by 6 bases. In germline, CDR1 is LNHDA, CDR2 SQIVND (reference sequence). The CDR3 loop reads CASLGLAGSNEQFF. The CDR3 DNA sequence: TGTGCCAGTCTCGGACTAGCGGGTTCCAATGAGCAGTTCTTC.

This chain joins TRBV10-3 and TRBJ2-5, with no clear D. The V gene lost 6 bases and the J gene lost 2 bases, with 13 bases spanning the gap. Germline lookup yields CDR1 ENHRY and CDR2 SYGVKD. This CDR3 is 14 amino acids long. The CDR3 DNA reads as TGTGCCATCAGGGAGCAGGCCTCACAAGAGACCCAGTACTTC. It codes for CAIREQASQETQYF.

The chain uses TRBV13 and TRBJ2-5; no reliable D call. The V end was cut by 2 bases, the J end by 7 bases, with 11 bases between. The CDR3 runs to 13 residues. Germline CDR1 reads PRHDT; CDR2 reads FYEKMQ (reference sequence). CDR3 loop: CASSLITVGTQYF. DNA for the CDR3: TGTGCCAGCAGCTTAATTACGGTCGGGACCCAGTACTTC.

The CDR3 DNA reads as TGTGCCACCAGTGATTTCAGAGCGGGGGCGAATGAGCAGTTCTTC. This codes for CATSDFRAGANEQFF. The rearrangement uses TRBV24-1 and TRBJ2-1; 8 bases line up with TRBD2. V gave up 1 base and J gave up 7 bases; unmatched junction bases: 5. CDR1 and CDR2 (germline): KGHDR, SFDVKD. This CDR3 spans 15 amino acids.

V usage is TRBV2 and J usage is TRBJ2-7; 8 bases align to TRBD1. Germline V gene lookup returns CDR1 SNHLY and CDR2 FYNNEI. V dropped 6 bases and J dropped 9; count of bases not matched to a gene: 4. The CDR3 covers 11 residues. The CDR3 loop is CASRTGVGQYF. The CDR3 DNA is TGTGCCAGCAGGACAGGGGTAGGGCAGTACTTC.

Note on this clone: Distinct nucleotide sequences in the sample also encode this CDR3. The chain joins TRBV11-2 to TRBJ2-1; no clear D. This CDR3 comprises 13 residues. V gave up 5 bases and J gave up 5 bases, with 10 bases separating them. Looked up from germline, CDR1 is SGHAT and CDR2 is FQNNGV. The CDR3, as DNA: TGTGCCAGCAGCCCGGACCGGAACAATGAGCAGTTCTTC. Its protein product is CASSPDRNNEQFF. Full variable domain (outside the CDR3, taken from reference TRBV11-2 and TRBJ2-1): EAGVAQSPRYKIIEKRQSVAFWCNPISGHATLYWYQQILGQGPKLLIQFQNNGVVDDSQLPKDRFSAERLKGVDSTLKIQPAKLEDSAVYLCASSPDRNNEQFFGPGTRLTVL.

The CDR3 is CATARRGTGPYEQYF. The CDR3, as DNA: TGTGCCACCGCGAGAAGGGGGACAGGTCCCTACGAGCAGTACTTC. The V call is TRBV15, the J call TRBJ2-7; 8 bases are shared with TRBD1. Germline V gives CDR1 LNHNV, CDR2 YYDKDF (reference sequence). This CDR3 has 15 residues. V lost 8 bases to trimming and J lost 2 bases; unmatched junction nucleotides: 11.

This chain connects TRBV2 to TRBJ2-3; D gene ambiguous. This CDR3 has 12 residues. Trimming removed 4 bases at V and 4 bases at J, with 6 bases between. CDR1 and CDR2 from the germline V gene are SNHLY and FYNNEI. CDR3 DNA sequence: TGTGCCAGCAGTGTAGGGCCAGATACGCAGTATTTT. It codes for CASSVGPDTQYF.

The chain joins TRBV5-1 to TRBJ2-7; TRBD1 agrees at 7 bases. CDR1 is SGHRS, CDR2 YFSETQ, per germline. The CDR3 totals 14 residues. V was clipped by 3 bases and J by 6 bases; unmatched bases: 9. The DNA for the CDR3 is TGCGCCAGCAGCTCCCGGGACAGATTCTCCGAGCAGTACTTC. This encodes CASSSRDRFSEQYF. Full variable domain (outside the CDR3, taken from reference TRBV5-1 and TRBJ2-7): KAGVTQTPRYLIKTRGQQVTLSCSPISGHRSVSWYQQTPGQGLQFLFEYFSETQRNKGNFPGRFSGRQFSNSRSEMNVSTLELGDSALYLCASSSRDRFSEQYFGPGTRLTVT.

The chain has TRBV10-3 and TRBJ1-1; possible D gene TRBD1, 6 bases. CDR3 length equals 12 residues. Per germline, CDR1 ENHRY and CDR2 SYGVKD. The V and J ends lost 1 base and 10 bases respectively, with 10 bases between them. CDR3 region: CAISELQGSAFF. CDR3 DNA sequence: TGTGCCATCAGTGAGTTACAGGGTTCAGCTTTCTTT.

This clone has a single count. The chain links TRBV10-3 to TRBJ2-2; possible D gene TRBD2, 6 bases. This CDR3 has 16 residues. V lost 10 bases and J lost 1, with 19 bases in between. CDR1 ENHRY and CDR2 SYGVKD come from the germline V gene. CDR3 DNA sequence: TGTGCCACCGAACCCGGACTACGAGGGAACACCGGGGAGCTGTTTTTT. It is translated as CATEPGLRGNTGELFF.

This clone was counted once. The chain employs TRBV21-1 and TRBJ2-7; the D call of TRBD1 is as the table states it, not checked on the DNA. TRBV21-1 constitutes a pseudogene. This CDR3 has 16 residues. CDR3 sequence (DNA): TGTGCCAGCAGCATGGACGCTCGACAGGGTATTTACGAGCAGTACGTC. Amino acid sequence: CASSMDARQGIYEQYV.

This chain joins TRBV2 and TRBJ1-5; D uncertain. The CDR3 sequence is 14 residues long. Germline CDR1 and CDR2: SNHLY and FYNNEI. V was cut by 6 bases and J by 3 bases, with 12 bases left in between. The CDR3 DNA follows: TGTGCCAGCAGGCGGACTGATAACAATCAGCCCCAGCATTTT. It translates to CASRRTDNNQPQHF.

V usage is TRBV19 and J usage is TRBJ2-1; TRBD1 aligns across 9 bases. V lost 6 bases to trimming and J lost 8 bases; unmatched junction nucleotides: 8. CDR1 is LNHDA and CDR2 is SQIVND in the germline V gene (reference sequence). The CDR3 is 14 residues long. This CDR3 is CASRSPGQGDEQFF. The CDR3 DNA reads as TGTGCCAGTAGGTCACCGGGACAGGGTGATGAGCAGTTCTTC.